This T cell receptor beta chain derives from a study of control samples from healthy donors and cancer patients. The method was immunoSEQ multiplex PCR; TCRdb's version includes in-frame clones alone and lacks a portion of them. The sample consists of roughly 180,000 clones, about 94% of them appearing once. The CDR3 is made up of 16 amino acids. V lost 5 bases and J 1 base, leaving 14 bases between the germline ends. Germline CDR1 is SGHTA and CDR2 is FQGNSA. The clonotype originates from a woman between 55 and 75 years old in good health. J is TRBJ1-4 and V is TRBV7-2; possible D gene TRBD1, 5 bases. What was sequenced was blood. The CDR3, as DNA: TGTGCCAGCAGCCCCAGGGTGAGGGGAACTAATGAAAAACTGTTTTTT. This gives the protein CASSPRVRGTNEKLFF.